This is a list of T cell receptor beta chains from one sample in a study of CD4 T cells in relation to SARS-CoV-2 and coronaviruses. The protocol was immunoSEQ multiplex PCR, while the TCRdb copy is restricted to in-frame clones and leaves out a portion. The sample records more than 15,000 clones, 60% to 85% being singletons. These receptors lack a known antigen. The sequencing input was CD4+ T cells from PBMCs, cultured in vitro. These receptors all stem from a human donor in good health. Each CDR3 is given with its conserved first and last residue. A D gene is named only where the DNA matches it firmly. Some rows have no size entry. The others give once, few or many, or a class for an expanded clone.

13	-	TRBJ1-1	-	TRBV27	TGTGCCAGCAGTTTATCGTTTAACACTGAAGCTTTCTTT	CASSLSFNTEAFF
14	-	TRBJ2-1	TRBD2	TRBV7-7	TGTGCCAGCAGCTTAGTAATTGGAGCGGGAGAGCAGTTCTTC	CASSLVIGAGEQFF
15	-	TRBJ1-2	TRBD1	TRBV28	TGTGCCAGCAGTTTCACCCCCGGGACAGGGTTCGGCTACACCTTC	CASSFTPGTGFGYTF
15	-	TRBJ1-5	-	TRBV2	TGTGCCAGCAACCCCGGGGGGTATAGCAATCAGCCCCAGCATTTT	CASNPGGYSNQPQHF
13	-	TRBJ1-2	TRBD1	TRBV6-5	TGTGCCGCGAGGACAGGGATTCACTATGGCTACACCTTC	CAARTGIHYGYTF
14	-	TRBJ2-1	-	TRBV11-3	TGTGCCAGCAGCACCCACAGGGTTTTGAATGAGCAGTTCTTC	CASSTHRVLNEQFF
15	-	TRBJ1-1	-	TRBV10-3	TGTGCCATCAGCACGTCGGTGGGGGGTATTTCTGAAGCTTTCTTT	CAISTSVGGISEAFF
15	-	TRBJ2-7	-	TRBV19	TGTGCCACCTCGGCCGGGGAAATTACACCCTACGAGCAGTACTTC	CATSAGEITPYEQYF
16	-	TRBJ2-1	TRBD2	TRBV24-1	TGTGCCACCAGTGCAGTTGGGACTAGCGCCTACAATGAGCAGTTCTTC	CATSAVGTSAYNEQFF
14	once	TRBJ2-7	-	TRBV15	TGTGCCACCAGCAGAGATGCCAGGGGGAGGGAGCAGTACTTC	CATSRDARGREQYF
17	few	TRBJ1-1	TRBD1	TRBV5-1	TGCGCCAGCAGCTCTACACAGGGGAAGGGCTTGAACACTGAAGCTTTCTTT	CASSSTQGKGLNTEAFF
14	-	TRBJ1-4	-	TRBV20-1	TGCAGTGCTAGTCGGGGACCCCCGGAGGAAAAACTGTTTTTT	CSASRGPPEEKLFF
16	-	TRBJ2-3	-	TRBV3-1/TRBV3-2	TGTGCCAGCAGCCAAGATGGCCTAGCTAAAACAGATACGCAGTATTTT	CASSQDGLAKTDTQYF
13	-	TRBJ1-3	-	TRBV29-1	TGCAGCGTTGAAGAGGGCTCTGGAAACACCATATATTTT	CSVEEGSGNTIYF
15	-	TRBJ2-2	TRBD2	TRBV4-1	TGCGCCAGCAGCCGGGGACTAGCGGTGAACGGGGAGCTGTTTTTT	CASSRGLAVNGELFF
14	-	TRBJ2-6	-	TRBV6-5	TGTGCCAGCAGTATACAGGACGCGGCCAACGTCCTGACTTTC	CASSIQDAANVLTF
15	-	TRBJ2-5	-	TRBV5-1	TGCGCCAGCAGCTTGGCCGGACAGACCCAAGAGACCCAGTACTTC	CASSLAGQTQETQYF